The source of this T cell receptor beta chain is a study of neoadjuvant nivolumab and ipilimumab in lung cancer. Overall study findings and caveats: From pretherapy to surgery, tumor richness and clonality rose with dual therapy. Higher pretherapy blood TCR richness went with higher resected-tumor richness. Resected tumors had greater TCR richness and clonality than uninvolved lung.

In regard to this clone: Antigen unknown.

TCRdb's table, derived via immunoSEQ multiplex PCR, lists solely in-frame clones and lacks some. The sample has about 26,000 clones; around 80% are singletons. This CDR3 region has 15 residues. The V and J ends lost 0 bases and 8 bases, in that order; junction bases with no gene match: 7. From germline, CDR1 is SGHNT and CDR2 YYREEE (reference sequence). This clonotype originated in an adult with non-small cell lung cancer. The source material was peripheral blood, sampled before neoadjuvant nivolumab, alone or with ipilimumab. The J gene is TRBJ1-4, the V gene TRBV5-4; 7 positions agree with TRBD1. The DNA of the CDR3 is TGTGCCAGCAGCTTGGGGGGACAGCTCAGGGAAAAACTGTTTTTT. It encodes CASSLGGQLREKLFF.